This T cell receptor (beta chain) comes out of a study of human T cells and chemical hapten exposure. As regards this clonotype: The antigen is not known.

Broader study findings: Controls had significantly fewer large CDR3 similarity clusters than were formed by expanded TCRs. Donors' alopecia may make their immune response differ from healthy people's. Among TCRs, those above 1 in 1000 frequency were unaffected by DPC sensitization.

Germline V gene sequence: CDR1 MNHNS, CDR2 SASEGT. V trimming: 4 bases; J trimming: 7 bases; junction bases outside the gene matches: 15. The CDR3 loop spans 19 amino acids. TCRdb re-derived calls from the RACE reads in MiXCR, one entry per CDR3 protein. The sample includes 70,000 to 95,000 distinct CDR3 sequences, less than 8.5% of them seen just once. Time point defined: patch test 2, 6 weeks after DPC sensitization. Treatment defined: therapeutic diphenylcyclopropenone sensitization with weekly scalp DPC. The total RNA was obtained from whole blood that was not fractionated. The TCR sequence derives from a woman aged 25-40 years with alopecia areata. Some clones in this sample may be carry-over from other donors' samples. Sequencing was performed on whole blood, taken in connection with sensitization to the hapten diphenylcyclopropenone (DPC). The chain uses TRBV6-1 and TRBJ2-3; 15 nucleotides line up with TRBD2. This chain's CDR3 is CASSGGLAGGHPGQNTQYF. In DNA, the CDR3 is TGTGCCAGCAGTGGAGGACTAGCGGGGGGGCATCCAGGTCAAAATACGCAGTATTTT.